A single T cell receptor (beta chain) is shown here with its context. Time point meaning: persistent/refractory GD, antithyroid drugs over 5 years with positive TRAb. PBMCs provided the RNA from which the TCR library was made. Germline values: CDR1 SGHTA, CDR2 FQGTGA. The CDR3 consists of 19 residues. V was clipped by 5 bases and J by 2 bases; unmatched bases: 8. This sample was taken from a study of regulatory T cells in long-lasting Graves disease. Building of the TCR beta libraries involved iRepertoire HTBI primers and Arm-PCR of CDR3 regions. One entry per CDR3 protein results from TCRdb running MiXCR on the multiplex PCR reads. The top ten clones hold more than 20% of a sample with 300,000 to 500,000 distinct CDR3 sequences, about a fifth of them seen once.

The input for sequencing was peripheral blood mononuclear cells (PBMCs), taken when the disease was refractory, from a patient treated with antithyroid drugs. This receptor was obtained from a female donor with Graves disease. This sequence joins TRBV7-3 and TRBJ2-2, with 16 bases lining up with TRBD2. CDR3 loop: CASSRVGTSGRANTGELFF. As DNA, the CDR3 is TGTGCCAGCAGCCGAGTGGGGACTAGCGGGAGGGCCAACACCGGGGAGCTGTTTTTT.